This TCR beta chain appears in the sequencing data of a study of regulatory T cells in long-lasting Graves disease. The time point is: newly diagnosed GD, antithyroid drugs for less than 3 months. Isolated PBMC RNA provided the starting material for the TCR library. Criteria from the American Thyroid Association guidelines were applied to diagnose Graves' disease. Nine milliliters of peripheral blood went into EDTA tubes. A remark on this clonotype: Its antigen is unknown.

General study points: Persistent Graves' patients possessed reduced TCR diversity relative to recently diagnosed ones.

CDR1 is WSHSY and CDR2 is SAAADI in the germline V gene. Trimming stripped 7 bases from V and 4 bases from J, with 16 bases between. The CDR3 consists of 14 residues. Library construction for TCR beta used iRepertoire HTBI primers and Arm-PCR of CDR3 regions. TCRdb used MiXCR to reprocess the multiplex PCR reads, holding one entry per CDR3 protein. In the table there are more than 300,000 distinct CDR3 sequences, about 16% of which are singletons. This chain connects TRBV10-2 to TRBJ1-1; TRBD1 is a possible D gene (5 bases). The TCR sequence derives from a female donor with Graves disease. Sequences were derived from peripheral blood mononuclear cells (PBMCs), sampled at new diagnosis, from a patient treated with antithyroid drugs. CDR3 bases: TGCGCCAGCATGGTGGGCAGGGCGGTCACTGAAGCTTTCTTT. Translation: CASMVGRAVTEAFF.